The rows below give T cell receptor beta chains drawn from one sample of a study of T and B cells in COVID-19 patients. TCRdb reprocessed the multiplex PCR reads via MiXCR and lists one record per CDR3 protein. The table has roughly 4,700 distinct CDR3 sequences, about a third seen once. Sequencing was carried out using blood. Every receptor here comes from a human donor who had recovered from COVID-19. CDR3s include the opening cysteine and the closing phenylalanine or tryptophan. The order of the fields is clone size, J gene, D gene, V gene, CDR3 protein, CDR3 DNA. D genes are given only for firm matches. Where a row states a size, it is once, few, many or the class of an expanded clone; other rows omit it.

NA,TRBJ2-3,NA,TRBV6-1,CASDKAGTDTQYF,TGTGCCAGCGATAAAGCGGGCACAGATACGCAGTATTTT
medium-sized,TRBJ2-6,NA,TRBV6-5,CASSWGSGANVLTF,TGTGCCAGCAGTTGGGGCTCTGGGGCCAACGTCCTGACTTTC
large,TRBJ2-7,NA,TRBV29-1,CSVEGAVNYEQYF,TGCAGCGTTGAAGGCGCGGTAAACTACGAGCAGTACTTC
few,TRBJ2-7,NA,TRBV6-6,CASSLWTIGTDEQYF,TGTGCCAGCAGCCTATGGACTATCGGAACCGACGAGCAGTACTTC
medium-sized,TRBJ2-1,TRBD2,TRBV6-1,CASSDFSGGYNEQFF,TGTGCCAGCAGTGATTTTAGCGGGGGCTACAATGAGCAGTTCTTC
NA,TRBJ2-7,NA,TRBV5-1,CASSPPTSRVYEQYF,TGCGCCAGCAGCCCTCCAACCTCGCGGGTCTACGAGCAGTACTTC
NA,TRBJ2-7,TRBD1,TRBV6-5,CASSYWTGSYEQYF,TGTGCCAGCAGTTATTGGACAGGGTCCTACGAGCAGTACTTC
NA,TRBJ2-2,TRBD1,TRBV5-5,CASSQEGAGYDTGELFF,TGCGCCAGCAGCCAAGAGGGGGCAGGGTATGACACCGGGGAGCTGTTTTTT
NA,TRBJ2-1,TRBD1,TRBV19,CASSIQQGDYNEQFF,TGTGCCAGTAGTATACAACAGGGGGACTACAATGAGCAGTTCTTC
NA,TRBJ2-2,NA,TRBV20-1,CSASSSEAGELFF,TGCAGTGCTTCGTCTAGCGAGGCCGGGGAGCTGTTTTTT
few,TRBJ2-4,NA,TRBV6-5,CASSKRTDLIAKNIQYF,TGTGCCAGCAGTAAACGGACGGATCTGATAGCCAAAAACATTCAGTACTTC
NA,TRBJ1-5,NA,TRBV12-3/TRBV12-4,CASKSAIGAFNQPQHF,TGTGCCAGCAAATCCGCGATCGGGGCCTTTAATCAGCCCCAGCATTTT
NA,TRBJ2-2,TRBD2,TRBV5-3,CARIKLEGLASNTGELFF,TGTGCCAGAATAAAGTTGGAGGGACTAGCGTCTAACACCGGGGAGCTGTTTTTT
NA,TRBJ2-7,TRBD2,TRBV27,CASSLPRLAGGVYEQYF,TGTGCCAGCAGTTTACCCAGACTAGCGGGAGGGGTCTACGAGCAGTACTTC
NA,TRBJ1-2,NA,TRBV18,CASSPPGQRSGYTF,TGTGCCAGCTCACCACCGGGACAAAGAAGTGGCTACACCTTC
few,TRBJ2-7,NA,TRBV27,CASSLSRTYEQYF,TGTGCCAGCAGTCTTAGTCGAACCTACGAGCAGTACTTC
NA,TRBJ2-3,TRBD2,TRBV6-5,CASSYLAGATHTQYF,TGTGCCAGCAGTTACTTAGCGGGAGCTACCCATACGCAGTATTTT
medium-sized,TRBJ2-7,TRBD1,TRBV19,CASSIGQGFDEQYF,TGTGCCAGTAGTATAGGACAGGGGTTCGACGAGCAGTACTTC
NA,TRBJ2-5,TRBD2,TRBV7-9,CASSRPGTSGGETQYF,TGTGCCAGCAGCCGGCCCGGGACTAGTGGTGGAGAGACCCAGTACTTC
once,TRBJ1-3,TRBD1,TRBV12-3/TRBV12-4,CASSWTGMENTIYF,TGTGCCAGCAGTTGGACAGGGATGGAGAACACCATATATTTT
NA,TRBJ2-5,NA,TRBV6-5,CASSPGPADQETQYF,TGTGCCAGCAGTCCGGGACCGGCAGACCAAGAGACCCAGTACTTC
medium-sized,TRBJ2-3,TRBD1,TRBV19,CASSPPGTGVTDTQYF,TGTGCCAGTAGTCCCCCCGGGACAGGGGTTACAGATACGCAGTATTTT
few,TRBJ2-2,NA,TRBV6-5,CASSYAGELFF,TGTGCCAGCAGTTACGCCGGGGAGCTGTTTTTT
NA,TRBJ2-3,TRBD2,TRBV11-2,CASSLLAGGTDTQYF,TGTGCCAGCAGCTTACTGGCGGGAGGGACAGATACGCAGTATTTT
NA,TRBJ2-2,TRBD2,TRBV5-1,CASSYNSGRGTGELFF,TGCGCCAGCAGCTACAACAGCGGGAGAGGCACCGGGGAGCTGTTTTTT
NA,TRBJ1-4,NA,TRBV27,CASSPWGGSEKLFF,TGTGCCAGCAGTCCTTGGGGGGGCAGTGAAAAACTGTTTTTT
NA,TRBJ1-2,NA,TRBV29-1,CSGGHDYGYTF,TGCAGCGGGGGACACGATTATGGCTACACCTTC
NA,TRBJ1-2,NA,TRBV24-1,CATSDSAASYGYTF,TGTGCCACCAGTGATTCCGCGGCTTCCTATGGCTACACCTTC
NA,TRBJ2-3,NA,TRBV30,CAWSVTGPLGTDTQYF,TGTGCCTGGAGTGTAACCGGGCCTCTGGGAACAGATACGCAGTATTTT
few,TRBJ1-2,NA,TRBV29-1,CSVVGGPYGYTF,TGCAGCGTTGTGGGGGGACCCTATGGCTACACCTTC
NA,TRBJ2-1,TRBD2,TRBV19,CASSIVWAGATNEQFF,TGTGCCAGTAGTATCGTCTGGGCGGGAGCCACCAATGAGCAGTTCTTC
medium-sized,TRBJ2-6,NA,TRBV6-2/TRBV6-3,CASSSPGGANVLTF,TGTGCCAGCTCATCCCCCGGCGGGGCCAACGTCCTGACTTTC
few,TRBJ2-3,TRBD2,TRBV18,CASSPMVAGRTDTQYF,TGTGCCAGCTCACCGATGGTAGCGGGACGCACAGATACGCAGTATTTT
few,TRBJ1-6,NA,TRBV5-6,CASSKRQSSPLHF,TGTGCCAGCAGCAAAAGACAGTCTTCACCCCTCCACTTT
medium-sized,TRBJ2-7,NA,TRBV29-1,CSVVTNSYEQYF,TGCAGCGTTGTCACTAACTCCTACGAGCAGTACTTC
NA,TRBJ2-3,NA,TRBV11-1,CANTTGIIDTQYF,TGTGCCAACACGACAGGTATTATAGATACGCAGTATTTT
NA,TRBJ2-3,TRBD2,TRBV20-1,CSASGTSGPSTDTQYF,TGCAGTGCTAGCGGGACTAGCGGCCCTAGCACAGATACGCAGTATTTT
NA,TRBJ2-3,NA,TRBV10-3,CAISAPFPDRQASTDTQYF,TGTGCCATCAGTGCCCCCTTTCCAGACAGGCAAGCTAGCACAGATACGCAGTATTTT
once,TRBJ2-1,TRBD2,TRBV4-1,CASSHLTRQREGNEQFF,TGCGCCAGCAGCCACCTCACGAGGCAGCGGGAAGGCAATGAGCAGTTCTTC
medium-sized,TRBJ2-7,NA,TRBV30,CAWSGGYEQYF,TGTGCCTGGAGTGGGGGGTACGAGCAGTACTTC
few,TRBJ2-1,NA,TRBV6-6,CASSSDSPTYNEQFF,TGTGCCAGCAGTTCCGACTCTCCTACCTACAATGAGCAGTTCTTC
once,TRBJ2-1,TRBD2,TRBV20-1,CSARELAGVGNEQFF,TGCAGTGCTAGAGAACTAGCGGGAGTTGGGAATGAGCAGTTCTTC
few,TRBJ2-2,NA,TRBV19,CASSVAFGELFF,TGTGCCAGTAGCGTTGCCTTTGGGGAGCTGTTTTTT
few,TRBJ1-5,TRBD1,TRBV12-3/TRBV12-4,CASSPGTAHQPQHF,TGTGCCAGCAGCCCCGGGACAGCGCATCAGCCCCAGCATTTT
few,TRBJ2-7,TRBD1,TRBV5-4,CASSGGGQGSGEQYF,TGTGCCAGCAGCGGGGGGGGACAGGGCAGCGGCGAGCAGTACTTC
medium-sized,TRBJ1-2,NA,TRBV30,CAWSGQGLGYTF,TGTGCCTGGAGTGGCCAGGGGTTGGGTTACACCTTC
NA,TRBJ1-1,TRBD1,TRBV19,CASRGGRVVMNTEAFF,TGTGCCAGTCGAGGGGGCCGGGTTGTAATGAACACTGAAGCTTTCTTT
NA,TRBJ2-7,NA,TRBV7-9,CASSLIAAYEQYF,TGTGCCAGCAGCTTAATAGCCGCCTACGAGCAGTACTTC
NA,TRBJ1-1,NA,TRBV6-5,CASSYFPDLAVEQRAFF,TGTGCCAGCAGTTACTTCCCGGACTTGGCGGTCGAGCAGAGAGCTTTCTTT
few,TRBJ2-7,TRBD2,TRBV20-1,CSARVNSGRAGEQYF,TGCAGTGCTAGAGTCAATAGCGGGAGGGCGGGCGAGCAGTACTTC
NA,TRBJ2-3,TRBD2,TRBV6-1,CASSSIGLAGAADTQYF,TGTGCCAGCAGCTCTATTGGACTAGCGGGAGCGGCAGATACGCAGTATTTT
NA,TRBJ1-3,NA,TRBV6-5,CASRLDRSPGNTIYF,TGTGCCAGCAGACTTGACCGGTCCCCAGGAAACACCATATATTTT
medium-sized,TRBJ2-3,NA,TRBV19,CASSIEAGTDTQYF,TGTGCCAGTAGTATAGAAGCAGGCACAGATACGCAGTATTTT
NA,TRBJ2-7,TRBD2,TRBV27,CASSYQRGYYNEQYF,TGTGCCAGCAGTTATCAGCGGGGCTACTACAATGAGCAGTACTTC